This is a list of T cell receptor beta chains from one sample in a study of T cell repertoires in cytomegalovirus infection. One entry per CDR3 protein results from TCRdb running MiXCR on the reads. The repertoire holds approximately 270,000 distinct CDR3 sequences, about 20% seen once, with roughly 19% in the top ten. These receptors' antigens are unknown. Sequenced here: cultured PBMCs, sampled from culture after CMV antigen stimulation. These receptor sequences come from a human donor in good health (CMV status not recorded). Some clones in this sample may be carry-over from other donors' samples. CDR3s include the opening cysteine and the closing phenylalanine or tryptophan. D genes are given only for firm matches. Rows may omit the clone size; those that give it use once, few, many or a size class.

TRBV7-9	.	TRBJ2-7	.	TGTGCCAGCAGCGGAGGGGGGACTCTCTACGAGCAGTACTTC	CASSGGGTLYEQYF
TRBV19	few	TRBJ2-3	.	TGTGCCAGTACCTCCGGTGGCGGAGCATACACAGATACGCAGTATTTT	CASTSGGGAYTDTQYF
TRBV6-2/TRBV6-3	.	TRBJ2-1	TRBD2	TGTGCCAGCAGTGGGACTAGCGGGAGGCCACACAATGAGCAGTTCTTC	CASSGTSGRPHNEQFF
TRBV7-2	many	TRBJ1-5	.	TGTGCCAGCAGCCTAAACCCGACACGGCCCAATCAGCCCCAGCATTTT	CASSLNPTRPNQPQHF
TRBV30	.	TRBJ2-1	.	TGTGCCTGGAGCACGGGAGCCTACAATGAGCAGTTCTTC	CAWSTGAYNEQFF
TRBV28	.	TRBJ2-1	.	TGTGCCAGCAGTTTAGAGAAGCCGGACACTGAGCAGTTCTTC	CASSLEKPDTEQFF
TRBV27	few	TRBJ2-1	.	TGTGCCAGCAGTTTAACTAGTGAATCGTACAATGAGCAGTTCTTC	CASSLTSESYNEQFF
TRBV29-1	.	TRBJ1-2	.	TGCAGCGTTTGGACGGCTAACTATGGCTACACCTTC	CSVWTANYGYTF
TRBV4-1	few	TRBJ2-7	TRBD1	TGCGCCAGCAGCCAAGATACCCCCGGGGACAGGGGAAACTACGAGCAGTACTTC	CASSQDTPGDRGNYEQYF
TRBV28	few	TRBJ2-1	.	TGTGCCACAGCCGCATCTACCCCGTTCTTC	CATAASTPFF
TRBV5-1	.	TRBJ2-1	TRBD2	TGCGCCAGCAGCTTGCTAGCGGGAGCGGGCAATGAGCAGTTCTTC	CASSLLAGAGNEQFF
TRBV27	.	TRBJ2-1	.	TGTGCCAGCAGTCCTCAGTTTCGAGTGGAGCAGTTCTTC	CASSPQFRVEQFF
TRBV29-1	.	TRBJ2-3	.	TGCAGCGTTGTAGAGGTCACAGATACGCAGTATTTT	CSVVEVTDTQYF
TRBV6-2/TRBV6-3	few	TRBJ1-5	TRBD1	TGTGCCAGCAGCGCACCCCAGCGCGGACAGGGGCGGCAGCCCCAGCATTTT	CASSAPQRGQGRQPQHF
TRBV24-1	few	TRBJ2-2	.	TGTGCCACCAGTGATTTGCCAGGGAACGGGGAGCTGTTTTTT	CATSDLPGNGELFF
TRBV5-1	few	TRBJ2-5	TRBD2	TGCGCCAGCAGCTTGGTCCCAGCGGGAGGCGAGACCCAGTACTTC	CASSLVPAGGETQYF
TRBV15	.	TRBJ2-1	TRBD1	TGTGCCACCAGCAGAGCCCAGGGACAGGGGGCCAGGCCCGCCCGCAATGAGCAGTTCTTC	CATSRAQGQGARPARNEQFF
TRBV7-6	many	TRBJ2-1	TRBD1	TGTGCCAGCAGCTTCCGGGACAGAGTATACAATGGGGACAATGAGCAGTTCTTC	CASSFRDRVYNGDNEQFF
TRBV7-8	few	TRBJ1-6	.	TGTGCCAGCAGCCCTGCCTTTTCCAGGGCTAGGGATTCACCCCTCCACTTT	CASSPAFSRARDSPLHF
TRBV23-1	few	TRBJ2-1	.	TGCGCCAGCAGTCAGAGGCAGGGGAGTATTGTCAGCAATGAGCAGTTCTTC	CASSQRQGSIVSNEQFF
TRBV27	few	TRBJ2-5	.	TGTGCCAGCAGACCGAAACGGGCCTCCCGGACCCAGTACTTC	CASRPKRASRTQYF
TRBV7-2	many	TRBJ2-3	TRBD1	TGTGCCAGCAGCTCAGGGGACAGGGGGTCCACAGATACGCAGTATTTT	CASSSGDRGSTDTQYF
TRBV6-1	few	TRBJ2-1	.	TGTGCCAGCAGTAGGGCGACAGGATACAATGAGCAGTTCTTC	CASSRATGYNEQFF
TRBV28	.	TRBJ1-5	.	TGTGCCAGCAGTTTCTTGGGGGTAATACAGCCCCAGCATTTT	CASSFLGVIQPQHF
TRBV19	few	TRBJ2-4	TRBD2	TGTGCCAGTACCCTCGATGGGACTAGCGGCATTCAGTACTTC	CASTLDGTSGIQYF
TRBV4-1	few	TRBJ1-2	TRBD1	TGCGCCAGCTTGGGGACAGTCGGTAGAGGCTACACCTTC	CASLGTVGRGYTF
TRBV6-5	.	TRBJ1-4	.	TGTGCCAGCAGTTACTCGTTCGGGGCAGGGGAGAGTATGGGTGAAAAACTGTTTTTT	CASSYSFGAGESMGEKLFF
TRBV6-5	.	TRBJ2-2	.	TGTGCCAGCAGCCAGACGTGGGGACTGAACACCGGGGAGCTGTTTTTT	CASSQTWGLNTGELFF
TRBV11-2	few	TRBJ2-5	.	TGTGCCAGCAGCTTAGCAAGAACGGAGACCCAGTACTTC	CASSLARTETQYF
TRBV7-2	many	TRBJ2-1	TRBD2	TGTGCCAGCAGCAACTACGGACTAGCGGGCCCCTACAATGAGCAGTTCTTC	CASSNYGLAGPYNEQFF
TRBV7-8	few	TRBJ2-2	TRBD1	TGTGCCAGCAGCTCAACCTCGGACAGGGCCACCGGGGAGCTGTTTTTT	CASSSTSDRATGELFF
TRBV30	few	TRBJ2-3	TRBD2	TGTGCCTGGAGTCTCTGGACTAGCGGGAGGGGCACAGATACGCAGTATTTT	CAWSLWTSGRGTDTQYF
TRBV5-1	many	TRBJ2-3	TRBD2	TGCGCCAGCAGCTCCAGCGGGACGACAGATACGCAGTATTTT	CASSSSGTTDTQYF
TRBV18	many	TRBJ2-2	.	TGTGCCAGCTCACCATTTGGGGCAGGAAACACCGGGGAGCTGTTTTTT	CASSPFGAGNTGELFF
TRBV5-4	.	TRBJ2-1	TRBD2	TGTGCCAGCAGCTTGGTGTCTAGCGGTAGCAATGAGCAGTTCTTC	CASSLVSSGSNEQFF
TRBV6-2/TRBV6-3	few	TRBJ2-4	.	TGTGCCAGCAGTTACTCGGTCGAGATTATGAACAAAAACATTCAGTACTTC	CASSYSVEIMNKNIQYF
TRBV2	.	TRBJ2-1	.	TGTGCCAGCAGTGAAGCGCTTCTGAGGGACAACTACAATGAGCAGTTCTTC	CASSEALLRDNYNEQFF
TRBV4-1	.	TRBJ2-3	.	TGCGCCAGCAGCCCCTGGGAGGGGGCAGATACGCAGTATTTT	CASSPWEGADTQYF
TRBV7-2	few	TRBJ2-2	.	TGTGCCAGCACCATATTTTCCGTTACCGGGGAGCTGTTTTTT	CASTIFSVTGELFF
TRBV4-2	few	TRBJ1-5	.	TGTGCCAGCAGCCAAAATGTGAGGGAGAATCAGCCCCAGCATTTT	CASSQNVRENQPQHF
TRBV7-9	few	TRBJ1-2	.	TGTGCCAGCAGACGCCAGGGAGTCCCGGGAGGCTACACCTTC	CASRRQGVPGGYTF
TRBV7-2	.	TRBJ1-1	.	TGTGCCAGCATCCCGACAACGAACACTGAAGCTTTCTTT	CASIPTTNTEAFF
TRBV7-6	.	TRBJ2-1	TRBD2	TGTGCCAGCAGCTTAGCGCCTAGCGGGAGCTTTGGCGATGAGCAGTTCTTC	CASSLAPSGSFGDEQFF
TRBV10-3	few	TRBJ1-1	.	TGTGCCATCAGTGATTTGTTGCGGAGGAACACTGAAGCTTTCTTT	CAISDLLRRNTEAFF
TRBV11-2	.	TRBJ2-1	.	TGTGCCAGCAGCGGGGTTGGGGGTAACAATGAGCAGTTCTTC	CASSGVGGNNEQFF
TRBV6-2/TRBV6-3	many	TRBJ2-3	.	TGTGCCAGCAGTTACGGAGATACGCAGTATTTT	CASSYGDTQYF
TRBV7-7	few	TRBJ2-1	.	TGTGCCAGCAGCTTAGGTGGGAGAGGCAATGAGCAGTTCTTC	CASSLGGRGNEQFF
TRBV6-2/TRBV6-3	.	TRBJ2-2	TRBD2	TGTGCCAGCAGTTCAGCGGGACTAGGGGAAGCGAACACCGGGGAGCTGTTTTTT	CASSSAGLGEANTGELFF
TRBV5-4	few	TRBJ2-1	TRBD1	TGTGCCAGCAGCGCGACAGGGGGCAATGAGCAGTTCTTC	CASSATGGNEQFF
TRBV7-2	.	TRBJ2-5	TRBD2	TGTGCCAGCAGCTCCCGCTCGGGAGGGACCCAGTACTTC	CASSSRSGGTQYF
TRBV4-1	few	TRBJ2-7	.	TGCGCCAGCAGCCAAGAGGGGGAGAGGGGCTCCGAGCAGTACTTC	CASSQEGERGSEQYF